The 23 T cell receptor beta chains listed next were all sequenced from one sample in a study of shared clonotypes between healthy human individuals. The method was immunoSEQ multiplex PCR; TCRdb's version includes in-frame clones alone and lacks a portion of them. The sample shows about 2.1 million clones, roughly 95% of them seen only once. Naivety among CD8 cells was defined by CD45RO negativity and positive CCR7 selection, thereby excluding terminally differentiated effector memory CD45RA+ cells. The sample was naive CD8+ T cells from PBMCs. These receptors were taken from a man younger than 35 in good health. Some clones in this sample may be carry-over from other donors' samples.

V gene TRBV30 combines with J gene TRBJ2-1; 9 bases map to TRBD2. V trimming: 1 base; J trimming: 10 bases; junction bases outside the gene matches: 14. This CDR3 is 16 amino acids long. The V gene's germline CDR1 is GTSNPN and CDR2 SVGIG (reference sequence). CDR3 nucleotides: TGTGCCTGGAGTGCCACGCGGGAGGGACTGCGGGACGAGCAGTTCTTC. This encodes CAWSATREGLRDEQFF.

The CDR3 spells CASRGRDNEKLFF. In DNA form, the CDR3 reads TGTGCCAGCCGGGGGAGGGATAATGAAAAACTGTTTTTT. The gene calls are TRBV11-2 and TRBJ1-4, with TRBD1 as a possible D gene (5 bases). The CDR3 spans 13 residues. Per germline, CDR1 SGHAT and CDR2 FQNNGV. V lost 8 bases and J 4 bases, leaving 11 bases between the germline ends.

The chain has TRBV6-5 and TRBJ2-7; the match to TRBD2 covers 12 bases. The CDR3 totals 14 residues. Germline CDR1 reads MNHEY; CDR2 reads SVGAGI. The junction had 6 bases not matched to a gene; V was cut back by 10 bases and J by 2 bases. Here the CDR3 reads CATAGLAGTYEQYF. CDR3 bases: TGTGCCACCGCCGGACTAGCGGGAACCTACGAGCAGTACTTC.

In this sample, this clone turned up once. This sequence joins TRBV27 and TRBJ2-2; no clear D. Germline V gene sequence: CDR1 MNHEY, CDR2 SMNVEV (reference sequence). The CDR3 totals 14 residues. V was cut by 2 bases and J by 2 bases, with 6 bases left in between. The chain's CDR3 is CASSLLTNTGELFF. Written as DNA, the CDR3 is TGTGCCAGCAGTTTACTGACTAACACCGGGGAGCTGTTTTTT.

The genes are TRBV15 and TRBJ1-1, with D unclear. Germline V gene data show CDR1 as LNHNV and CDR2 as YYDKDF (reference sequence). V lost 2 bases to trimming and J lost 5 bases, with 9 bases between them. This CDR3 has 13 amino acids. Here the CDR3 reads CATSRKLWTEAFF. The CDR3 nucleotides read TGTGCCACCAGCAGAAAATTATGGACTGAAGCTTTCTTT.

The chain couples TRBV7-9 to TRBJ2-1; TRBD1 is a possible D gene (5 bases). Germline V lookup: CDR1 SEHNR, CDR2 FQNEAQ (reference sequence). Between the trimmed V and J ends, which lost 1 base and 2 bases, there was a span of 6 bases. This CDR3 comprises 14 residues. The CDR3 bases are TGTGCCAGCAGCTTAGAGGGGCCCTACAATGAGCAGTTCTTC. It specifies CASSLEGPYNEQFF.

This chain links TRBV28 with TRBJ2-7; tentative D call: TRBD1 (5 bases). This CDR3 spans 14 amino acids. The V gene lost 6 bases and the J gene lost 2 bases, with 14 bases spanning the gap. Germline V gene sequence: CDR1 MDHEN, CDR2 SYDVKM. The CDR3 spells CASRSTVDAYEQYF. CDR3 in DNA: TGTGCCAGCAGGTCGACAGTGGACGCCTACGAGCAGTACTTC.

The chain couples TRBV5-1 to TRBJ1-2; D is unclear. The CDR3 spans 15 residues. Germline V CDR1 and CDR2: SGHRS, YFSETQ. V gave up 3 bases and J gave up 8 bases, with 20 bases separating them. For the CDR3, the DNA is TGCGCCAGCAGCTCCAATCGTTCGGGTCTAGGCGGCTACACCTTC. It is translated as CASSSNRSGLGGYTF.

This chain links TRBV12-5 with TRBJ1-5; maybe TRBD1 (5 bases). Trimming cost V 0 bases and J 7 bases, with 13 bases left between them. Per the germline V gene, CDR1 is LGHNT and CDR2 is FRNRAP. This CDR3 region has 15 residues. As DNA, the CDR3 is TGTGCTAGTGGTTTGGTCGGGGGTGTAAGGCAGCCCCAGCATTTT. Encoded protein: CASGLVGGVRQPQHF.

This clone came up once. This rearrangement joins TRBV27 to TRBJ2-7; perhaps D is TRBD1 or TRBD2 (5 bases each). Per germline, CDR1 MNHEY and CDR2 SMNVEV (reference sequence). The CDR3 is made up of 16 amino acids. V was trimmed by 4 bases and J by 3 bases, leaving 19 bases between them. CDR3 region: CASSSSVGEKDYEQYF. The CDR3 DNA sequence: TGTGCCAGCAGTTCTTCCGTGGGGGAAAAGGACTACGAGCAGTACTTC.

J is TRBJ2-1 and V is TRBV6-5; no definite D call. With 8 bases removed from V and 0 bases from J, the gap between germline ends came to 8 bases. Germline CDR1 is MNHEY and CDR2 is SVGAGI. The CDR3 is 13 amino acids. For the CDR3, the DNA is TGTGCCAGCTCCCCTGGCTCCTACAATGAGCAGTTCTTC. This encodes CASSPGSYNEQFF.

This clone has a single count. The V and J genes are TRBV7-9 and TRBJ1-2; 7 bases are shared with TRBD1. The germline V gene has CDR1 SEHNR and CDR2 FQNEAQ (reference sequence). The V segment lost 2 bases and the J segment 3 bases; nucleotides outside the gene matches: 3. The CDR3 length is 14 residues. The CDR3 coding sequence is TGTGCCAGCAGCTTACGGGACAGATACTATGGCTACACCTTC. Translating it yields CASSLRDRYYGYTF.

This sequence joins TRBV7-9 and TRBJ1-4; the D gene is possibly TRBD1 (6 bases). V shed 5 bases and J shed 8 bases, with 21 bases lying between them. CDR1 is SEHNR, CDR2 FQNEAQ, per germline (reference sequence). The CDR3 has 16 amino acids. The CDR3 protein is CASSPPAQGFGEKLFF. Written as DNA, the CDR3 is TGTGCCAGCAGCCCCCCCGCGCAGGGGTTCGGGGAAAAACTGTTTTTT.

Details on this clone: The junction departs from the called germline gene at one end, perhaps through a read error. The rearrangement uses TRBV9 and TRBJ2-6; a weak D match, TRBD1 (6 bases). This CDR3 contains 9 residues. From germline, CDR1 is SGDLS and CDR2 YYNGEE. The CDR3 DNA reads TGTGCCAGCCTTGGACAGCTGGCTTTC. Its protein product is CASLGQLAF.

The rearrangement joins TRBV27 to TRBJ1-2; tentatively, D is TRBD1 (6 bases). V was pared by 0 bases and J by 5 bases, with 16 bases between. The germline V gene has CDR1 MNHEY and CDR2 SMNVEV (reference sequence). CDR3 length: 16 amino acids. This chain's CDR3 is CASSLSQTGMPYGYTF. The CDR3 DNA sequence: TGTGCCAGCAGTTTATCCCAAACAGGGATGCCTTATGGCTACACCTTC.

This clone has more than one count but fewer than ten. This CDR3 reads CSVEVGWTEAFF. CDR3 sequence (DNA): TGCAGCGTTGAGGTGGGATGGACTGAAGCTTTCTTT. V and J are TRBV29-1 and TRBJ1-1; D gene uncertain. CDR3 size: 12 residues. Trimming took 3 bases from V and 5 from J, leaving 10 bases between them. The germline V gene has CDR1 SQVTM and CDR2 ANQGSEA. The whole variable domain, remainder taken from reference TRBV29-1 and TRBJ1-1, is SAVISQKPSRDICQRGTSLTIQCQVDSQVTMMFWYRQQPGQSLTLIATANQGSEATYESGFVIDKFPISRPNLTFSTLTVSNMSPEDSSIYLCSVEVGWTEAFFGQGTRLTVV.

The chain links TRBV27 to TRBJ2-1; D call uncertain. The CDR3 contains 13 residues. Per germline, CDR1 MNHEY and CDR2 SMNVEV (reference sequence). Trimming took 10 bases from V and 1 from J, leaving 11 bases between them. CDR3 sequence (DNA): TGTGCCACCCGGCGGCTATCCTACAATGAGCAGTTCTTC. This encodes CATRRLSYNEQFF.

The chain couples TRBV27 to TRBJ1-4; the match to TRBD1 covers 10 bases. Looked up from germline, CDR1 is MNHEY and CDR2 is SMNVEV (reference sequence). This CDR3 has 15 amino acids. Unmatched junction bases numbered 7, after V lost 4 bases and J lost 8 bases. For the CDR3, the DNA is TGTGCCAGCAGTTCGACAGGGGGCCGTCGGGAAAAACTGTTTTTT. Translated, it gives CASSSTGGRREKLFF.

The chain links TRBV7-9 to TRBJ2-7; 10 bases line up with TRBD1. J lost 5 bases, V lost 5 bases, and 12 bases had no gene match. The V gene's germline CDR1 is SEHNR and CDR2 FQNEAQ (reference sequence). This CDR3 contains 16 residues. CDR3 coding DNA: TGTGCCAGCAGCGCGAACGCCGGGACAGGGGCCCACGAGCAGTACTTC. Translation gives CASSANAGTGAHEQYF.

This clone showed up just once. V usage is TRBV19 and J usage is TRBJ2-7; 9 bases agree with TRBD1. From germline, CDR1 is LNHDA and CDR2 SQIVND (reference sequence). The CDR3 contains 15 residues. V lost 3 bases to trimming and J lost 1 base; unmatched junction nucleotides: 4. The chain's CDR3 is CASSIGTGTSYEQYF. In nucleotides, the CDR3 is TGTGCCAGTAGTATTGGGACAGGGACTTCCTACGAGCAGTACTTC.

With regard to this clone: Other DNA sequences in this sample translate to the same CDR3. J is TRBJ2-5 and V is TRBV6-5; TRBD1 is a possible D gene (5 bases). Per germline, CDR1 MNHEY and CDR2 SVGAGI. The length of the CDR3 is 14 residues. V lost 2 bases and J lost 2, with 9 bases in between. CDR3 nucleotides: TGTGCCAGCAGTTACCTTAGGGGACAAGAGACCCAGTACTTC. Translated, it gives CASSYLRGQETQYF.

The J gene is TRBJ2-2, the V gene TRBV15; D might be TRBD1 (5 bases). Germline CDR1 is LNHNV and CDR2 is YYDKDF (reference sequence). V was trimmed by 5 bases and J by 5 bases, leaving 15 bases between them. The CDR3 covers 15 residues. The CDR3 region has the DNA TGTGCCACCAGCCCGTACTCTCAGGGTACCGGGGAGCTGTTTTTT. Translating gives CATSPYSQGTGELFF. The variable domain in full, completed from reference TRBV15 and TRBJ2-2, reads DAMVIQNPRYQVTQFGKPVTLSCSQTLNHNVMYWYQQKSSQAPKLLFHYYDKDFNNEADTPDNFQSRRPNTSFCFLDIRSPGLGDTAMYLCATSPYSQGTGELFFGEGSRLTVL.

V gene TRBV7-6 combines with J gene TRBJ2-7; TRBD2 agrees at 8 bases. The CDR3 consists of 16 residues. Trimming at V came to 5 bases and at J to 3 bases, leaving 12 bases not matched to a gene. Germline CDR1 reads SGHVS; CDR2 reads FNYEAQ. CDR3 in amino acids: CASSEEGLAGLYEQYF. As DNA, the CDR3 is TGTGCCAGCAGCGAAGAAGGGCTAGCGGGCCTCTACGAGCAGTACTTC.